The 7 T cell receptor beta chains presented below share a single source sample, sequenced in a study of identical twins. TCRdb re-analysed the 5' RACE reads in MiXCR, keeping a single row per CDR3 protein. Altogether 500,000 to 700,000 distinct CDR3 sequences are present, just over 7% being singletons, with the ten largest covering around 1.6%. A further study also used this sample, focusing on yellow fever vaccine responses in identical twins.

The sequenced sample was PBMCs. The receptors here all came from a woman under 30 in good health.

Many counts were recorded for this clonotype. CDR3 DNA: TGTGCCAGCAGTTACGCGACGGCGGGGTGGGGAAACACCATATATTTT. This encodes CASSYATAGWGNTIYF. The rearrangement uses TRBV6-5 and TRBJ1-3; D unclear. The CDR3 is made up of 16 amino acids. V lost 2 bases and J 4 bases, leaving 15 bases between the germline ends. Germline V gene lookup returns CDR1 MNHEY and CDR2 SVGAGI.

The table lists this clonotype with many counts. This CDR3 reads CASSYQPQETQYF. For the CDR3, the DNA is TGTGCCAGCAGTTACCAGCCTCAAGAGACCCAGTACTTC. This chain connects TRBV6-5 to TRBJ2-5; D remains ambiguous. Deletions cut 2 bases from V and 2 bases from J, with 6 bases between. The V gene's germline CDR1 is MNHEY and CDR2 SVGAGI. The length of the CDR3 is 13 residues.

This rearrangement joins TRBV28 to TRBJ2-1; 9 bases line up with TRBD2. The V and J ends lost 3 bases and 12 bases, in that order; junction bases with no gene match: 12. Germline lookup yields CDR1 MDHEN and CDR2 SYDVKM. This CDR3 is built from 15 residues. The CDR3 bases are TGTGCCAGCAGTTTGGGCGGGAGGGCCCTGCGTGTGCAGTTCTTC. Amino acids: CASSLGGRALRVQFF.

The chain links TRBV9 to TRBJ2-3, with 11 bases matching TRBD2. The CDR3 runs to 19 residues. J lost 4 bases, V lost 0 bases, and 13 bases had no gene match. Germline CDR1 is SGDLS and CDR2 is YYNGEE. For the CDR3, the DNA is TGTGCCAGCAGCGTAGTAGGGACTAGCGGAGGAAGTCGCCCAGATACGCAGTATTTT. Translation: CASSVVGTSGGSRPDTQYF.

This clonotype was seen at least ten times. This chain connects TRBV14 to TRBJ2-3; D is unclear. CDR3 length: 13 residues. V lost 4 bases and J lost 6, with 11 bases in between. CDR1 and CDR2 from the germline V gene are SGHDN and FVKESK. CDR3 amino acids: CASSPYVADTQYF. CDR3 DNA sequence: TGTGCCAGCAGCCCCTATGTCGCCGATACGCAGTATTTT.

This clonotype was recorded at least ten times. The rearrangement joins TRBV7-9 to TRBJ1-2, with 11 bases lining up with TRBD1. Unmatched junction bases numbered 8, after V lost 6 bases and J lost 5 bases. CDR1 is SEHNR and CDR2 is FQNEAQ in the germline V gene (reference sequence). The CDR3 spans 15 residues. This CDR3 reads CASRHSGQGAYGYTF. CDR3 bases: TGTGCCAGCAGACACTCAGGACAGGGGGCATATGGCTACACCTTC.

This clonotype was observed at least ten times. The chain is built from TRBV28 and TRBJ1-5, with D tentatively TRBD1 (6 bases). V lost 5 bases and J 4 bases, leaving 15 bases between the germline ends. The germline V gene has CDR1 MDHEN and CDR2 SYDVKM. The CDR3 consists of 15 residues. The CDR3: CASSPAGVWNQPQHF. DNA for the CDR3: TGTGCCAGCAGTCCCGCAGGGGTGTGGAATCAGCCCCAGCATTTT.